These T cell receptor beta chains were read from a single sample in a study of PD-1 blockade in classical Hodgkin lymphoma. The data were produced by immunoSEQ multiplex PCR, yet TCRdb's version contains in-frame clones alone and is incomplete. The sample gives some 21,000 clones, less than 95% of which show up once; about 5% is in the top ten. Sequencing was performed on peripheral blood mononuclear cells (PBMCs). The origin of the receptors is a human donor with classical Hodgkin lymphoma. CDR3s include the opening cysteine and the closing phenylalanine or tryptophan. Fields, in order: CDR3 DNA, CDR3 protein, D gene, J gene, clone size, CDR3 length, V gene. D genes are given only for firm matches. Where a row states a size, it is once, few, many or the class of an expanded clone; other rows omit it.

CDR3nt: TGTGCCAGCTCACCATCGCAGCTAGCCTCCTACAATGAGCAGTTCTTC
CDR3aa: CASSPSQLASYNEQFF
d_gene: -
j_gene: TRBJ2-1
abundance: -
len: 16
v_gene: TRBV18

CDR3nt: TGTGCCAGCGCGGGACTAGCTGGCCCAGATACGCAGTATTTT
CDR3aa: CASAGLAGPDTQYF
d_gene: TRBD2
j_gene: TRBJ2-3
abundance: -
len: 14
v_gene: TRBV2

CDR3nt: TGCGCCAGCAGCTTGGGTCCTAGCGGGGTGAATGTGGGATGGAAAGAGACCCAGTACTTC
CDR3aa: CASSLGPSGVNVGWKETQYF
d_gene: TRBD2
j_gene: TRBJ2-5
abundance: -
len: 20
v_gene: TRBV5-1

CDR3nt: TGCGCCAGCAGCTCACAGGGTGCTAGCACAGATACGCAGTATTTT
CDR3aa: CASSSQGASTDTQYF
d_gene: -
j_gene: TRBJ2-3
abundance: -
len: 15
v_gene: TRBV5-1

CDR3nt: TGTGCCAGCAGTTACGTGGGGCAGGGGGATTACGAGCAGTACTTC
CDR3aa: CASSYVGQGDYEQYF
d_gene: TRBD1
j_gene: TRBJ2-7
abundance: -
len: 15
v_gene: TRBV6-5

CDR3nt: TGTGCCAGCAGTTTATCGGGACAGGGGCTCAGGTACGAGCAGTACTTC
CDR3aa: CASSLSGQGLRYEQYF
d_gene: TRBD1
j_gene: TRBJ2-7
abundance: -
len: 16
v_gene: TRBV27

CDR3nt: TGCGCCAGCAGCCATGACAGGGACACTTATAATTCACCCCTCCACTTT
CDR3aa: CASSHDRDTYNSPLHF
d_gene: TRBD1
j_gene: TRBJ1-6
abundance: -
len: 16
v_gene: TRBV4-3

CDR3nt: TGTGCCAGCAGTGAATGGGCAGGGGAGCTTGGAAACACCATATATTTT
CDR3aa: CASSEWAGELGNTIYF
d_gene: -
j_gene: TRBJ1-3
abundance: -
len: 16
v_gene: TRBV25-1

CDR3nt: TGTGCCAGCAGTAAGTTGGACAGGCAAGAGACCCAGTACTTC
CDR3aa: CASSKLDRQETQYF
d_gene: TRBD1
j_gene: TRBJ2-5
abundance: -
len: 14
v_gene: TRBV2

CDR3nt: TGTGCCAGTAGCGACAGGGGGGAAAACACCGGGGAGCTGTTTTTT
CDR3aa: CASSDRGENTGELFF
d_gene: TRBD1
j_gene: TRBJ2-2
abundance: -
len: 15
v_gene: TRBV19

CDR3nt: TGTGCCAGTAGTATAGGGCACAATGAGCAGTTCTTC
CDR3aa: CASSIGHNEQFF
d_gene: -
j_gene: TRBJ2-1
abundance: -
len: 12
v_gene: TRBV19

CDR3nt: TGCGCCAGCAGCTTGAGAATCGTGGGCAGGGGCACAGATACGCAGTATTTT
CDR3aa: CASSLRIVGRGTDTQYF
d_gene: -
j_gene: TRBJ2-3
abundance: -
len: 17
v_gene: TRBV5-1

CDR3nt: TGCGCCAGGAGGACAGGGCAAGATCAGCCCCAGCATTTT
CDR3aa: CARRTGQDQPQHF
d_gene: TRBD1
j_gene: TRBJ1-5
abundance: -
len: 13
v_gene: TRBV5-1

CDR3nt: TGTGCCAGCAGTCCCCACAGTCCCGAAGCTTTCTTT
CDR3aa: CASSPHSPEAFF
d_gene: -
j_gene: TRBJ1-1
abundance: -
len: 12
v_gene: TRBV28

CDR3nt: TGTGCCAGATTTATACAAACCTTCCAAAGGGTCCAAGCTTTCTTT
CDR3aa: CARFIQTFQRVQAFF
d_gene: -
j_gene: TRBJ1-1
abundance: once
len: 15
v_gene: TRBV19

CDR3nt: TGTGCCAGCAGTGACTCGGACTCCGGGGAGCTGTTTTTT
CDR3aa: CASSDSDSGELFF
d_gene: -
j_gene: TRBJ2-2
abundance: -
len: 13
v_gene: TRBV6-4

CDR3nt: TGCGCCAGCAGTCAATCGGCGACAGGTCGGAATACCTACAATGAGCAGTTCTTC
CDR3aa: CASSQSATGRNTYNEQFF
d_gene: -
j_gene: TRBJ2-1
abundance: -
len: 18
v_gene: TRBV23-1